The 9 T cell receptor beta chains reported below all come from one sample, sequenced in a study of blood T cells in healthy people across ages. A second PCR, run for roughly 7 to 11 cycles, used a sample-barcoded 5' primer plus a J-beta primer mix. One entry per CDR3 protein results from TCRdb running MiXCR on the 5' RACE reads. Found here are about a million distinct CDR3 sequences, about 51% of them singletons; the top ten hold 20% to 25%. The sample consisted of blood. Receptors were obtained from a woman in her sixties or seventies in good health.

The V gene is TRBV5-1, the J gene TRBJ2-5; 7 bases line up with TRBD1. The germline V gene has CDR1 SGHRS and CDR2 YFSETQ. The CDR3 is made up of 13 amino acids. Germline trimming cut 3 bases from V and 4 bases from J; bases unmatched to any gene: 3. The CDR3: CASSWHRGETQYF. Written as DNA, the CDR3 is TGCGCCAGCAGCTGGCACAGGGGAGAGACCCAGTACTTC.

The chain joins TRBV20-1 to TRBJ2-7; TRBD2 matches 13 bases. The CDR3 contains 17 residues. Germline CDR1 is DFQATT and CDR2 is SNEGSKA (reference sequence). The ends lost 2 bases at V and 0 bases at J; junction bases unmatched: 7. Written as DNA, the CDR3 is TGCAGTGCTAGATCATTGACTAGCGGGAGGAGCTCCTACGAGCAGTACTTC. Protein: CSARSLTSGRSSYEQYF.

The chain has TRBV13 and TRBJ1-2, with D uncertain. This CDR3 comprises 14 residues. V was pared by 2 bases and J by 7 bases, with 14 bases between. Per the germline V gene, CDR1 is PRHDT and CDR2 is FYEKMQ (reference sequence). In nucleotides, the CDR3 is TGTGCCAGCAGCTTATTGTTGATGGATGGTGGCTACACCTTC. Protein sequence: CASSLLLMDGGYTF.

In its sample, this clonotype was seen a few times. This sequence joins TRBV29-1 and TRBJ1-5; 10 bases are a match to TRBD1. The CDR3 is made up of 16 amino acids. Germline V gene data show CDR1 as SQVTM and CDR2 as ANQGSEA. The junction had 9 bases not matched to a gene; V was cut back by 4 bases and J by 3 bases. The CDR3 coding sequence is TGCAGCGTTGCCGAGACGGGACAGGGGTACAATCAGCCCCAGCATTTT. This encodes CSVAETGQGYNQPQHF.

The J gene is TRBJ2-5, the V gene TRBV7-2; 8 positions agree with TRBD2. The V gene end was trimmed by 8 bases and the J gene end by 5 bases; junction bases not matched to a gene: 4. The CDR3 is 12 residues long. Germline V CDR1 and CDR2: SGHTA, FQGNSA. The CDR3 nucleotides are TGTGCCAGCGCGGGGGGTTCGGAGACCCAGTACTTC. This codes for CASAGGSETQYF. Full variable domain (outside the CDR3, taken from reference TRBV7-2 and TRBJ2-5): GAGVSQSPSNKVTEKGKDVELRCDPISGHTALYWYRQSLGQGLEFLIYFQGNSAPDKSGLPSDRFSAERTGGSVSTLTIQRTQQEDSAVYLCASAGGSETQYFGPGTRLLVL.

This clonotype was observed a few times. The chain combines TRBV15 with TRBJ1-1, with D hard to call. The V and J ends lost 3 bases and 5 bases respectively, with 13 bases between them. The germline V gene encodes CDR1 LNHNV and CDR2 YYDKDF (reference sequence). This CDR3 contains 14 residues. CDR3 DNA sequence: TGTGCCACCAGCAGCCTGGAGGGAAGGACTGAAGCTTTCTTT. It encodes CATSSLEGRTEAFF.

The chain has TRBV27 and TRBJ2-4, with 7 bases that match TRBD2. With the DNA end fitting TRBJ2-7 better, the J assignment may be wrong. The V gene's germline CDR1 is MNHEY and CDR2 SMNVEV (reference sequence). The CDR3 contains 13 residues. In nucleotides, the CDR3 is TGTGCCAGCAGTTTTGGACTAGTCTACGAGCAGTACTTC. Translation gives CASSFGLVYEQYF.

This clonotype was found once. The chain employs TRBV3-1 and TRBJ1-4, with D possibly matching TRBD1 (5 bases). Trimming took 1 base from V and 4 from J, leaving 10 bases between them. Germline V gene sequence: CDR1 LGHDT, CDR2 YNNKEL (reference sequence). This CDR3 spans 15 amino acids. The CDR3 loop is CASSQVAGDNEKLFF. CDR3 sequence (DNA): TGTGCCAGCAGCCAAGTCGCGGGGGATAATGAAAAACTGTTTTTT.

This clonotype occurred a few times. V usage is TRBV7-9 and J usage is TRBJ2-3, with a tentative D call TRBD1 (7 bases). The germline V and J ends were trimmed by 1 base and 4 bases, with 12 bases remaining between them. The CDR3 is 15 amino acids. CDR1 and CDR2 (germline): SEHNR, FQNEAQ (reference sequence). The CDR3 DNA reads as TGTGCCAGCAGCTTAGATCAGGGGGAGGCAGATACGCAGTATTTT. This translates into CASSLDQGEADTQYF.